Below, 22 T cell receptor beta chains from the same sample are listed, as sequenced in a study of CD8 T cells in ankylosing spondylitis. Findings of the study overall: About 8 highly homologous variants made up a TCR beta motif, and this motif appeared characteristic of ankylosing spondylitis blood.

TCRdb passed the 5' RACE reads through MiXCR, listing each CDR3 protein once. There are just under 550,000 distinct CDR3 sequences in the sample; about 13% occur only once, and 6.8% lies in the top ten. Their antigen targets remain unknown. The specimen was blood, either unsorted or a sorted T cell fraction (not recorded which). The receptor set was obtained from a male donor with ankylosing spondylitis.

In DNA, the CDR3 is TGCAGTGCTAGAGTACAGCGACGGGGAGGCTACACCTTC. Residues: CSARVQRRGGYTF. This chain joins TRBV20-1 and TRBJ1-2; no clear D. Trimming took off 1 base at V and 8 bases at J, with 14 bases between the two ends. The germline V gene has CDR1 DFQATT and CDR2 SNEGSKA (reference sequence). This CDR3 has 13 residues.

This clonotype has at least ten counts. V usage is TRBV20-1 and J usage is TRBJ1-5; D is unresolved. CDR1 and CDR2 (germline): DFQATT, SNEGSKA (reference sequence). CDR3 length: 13 amino acids. The V end was cut by 6 bases, the J end by 4 bases, with 13 bases between. The CDR3 coding sequence is TGCAGTGCAAGGCACAGCCCGAATCAGCCCCAGCATTTT. Its translation: CSARHSPNQPQHF.

This clonotype appeared a few times. The chain is built from TRBV10-3 and TRBJ2-1, with 8 nucleotides matching TRBD1. V was pared by 7 bases and J by 6 bases, with 8 bases of the junction left unmatched. CDR1 and CDR2 (germline): ENHRY, SYGVKD. This CDR3 has 14 amino acids. The CDR3 spells CAIKQWTGSNEQFF. The CDR3 coding sequence is TGTGCCATCAAGCAGTGGACAGGGAGCAATGAGCAGTTCTTC.

This clonotype was seen only a few times. This chain links TRBV5-1 with TRBJ1-1, with D possibly TRBD1 on 6 matching bases. Trimming stripped 0 bases from V and 3 bases from J, with 12 bases between. The CDR3 spans 15 residues. Germline CDR1 and CDR2: SGHRS and YFSETQ. CDR3 DNA: TGCGCCAGCAGCTTGGAACGGGGGCCCTACACTGAAGCTTTCTTT. Its translation: CASSLERGPYTEAFF. Variable domain in full (rest from reference TRBV5-1 and TRBJ1-1): KAGVTQTPRYLIKTRGQQVTLSCSPISGHRSVSWYQQTPGQGLQFLFEYFSETQRNKGNFPGRFSGRQFSNSRSEMNVSTLELGDSALYLCASSLERGPYTEAFFGQGTRLTVV.

In its sample, this clonotype was seen a few times. The rearrangement joins TRBV7-8 to TRBJ2-7; 9 bases line up with TRBD2. V trimming: 5 bases; J trimming: 4 bases; junction bases outside the gene matches: 6. Germline loops: CDR1 SGHVS, CDR2 FQNEAQ. The length of the CDR3 is 14 residues. As DNA, the CDR3 is TGTGCCAGCAGCCTCCAGACTAGCGGATACGAGCAGTACGTC. Protein product: CASSLQTSGYEQYV.

The count of this clonotype is one. V usage is TRBV15 and J usage is TRBJ2-7; no firm D call. V shed 0 bases and J shed 2 bases, with 5 bases lying between them. In germline, CDR1 is LNHNV, CDR2 YYDKDF (reference sequence). This CDR3 has 13 residues. This CDR3 is CATSRDVPYEQYF. CDR3 nucleotides: TGTGCCACCAGCAGAGACGTTCCCTACGAGCAGTACTTC.

This clonotype was picked up a small number of times. The chain joins TRBV30 to TRBJ1-1; unclear D gene. V lost 3 bases to trimming and J lost 3 bases, with 2 bases between them. CDR1 is GTSNPN and CDR2 is SVGIG in the germline V gene (reference sequence). There are 10 residues in the CDR3. Written as DNA, the CDR3 is TGTGCCTGGAGGGACACTGAAGCTTTCTTT. It yields the protein CAWRDTEAFF.

This clonotype was seen a few times. The rearrangement links TRBV30 to TRBJ2-1; D is perhaps TRBD2 (6 bases). V was clipped by 5 bases and J by 6 bases, with 17 bases between them. The CDR3 is 14 residues long. Per the germline V gene, CDR1 is GTSNPN and CDR2 is SVGIG (reference sequence). In DNA form, the CDR3 reads TGTGCCTGGGGACCCGGGAGCCCGAGCAATGAGCAGTTCTTC. Protein product: CAWGPGSPSNEQFF. Variable domain in full (rest from reference TRBV30 and TRBJ2-1): SQTIHQWPATLVQPVGSPLSLECTVEGTSNPNLYWYRQAAGRGLQLLFYSVGIGQISSEVPQNLSASRPQDRQFILSSKKLLLSDSGFYLCAWGPGSPSNEQFFGPGTRLTVL.

The rearrangement links TRBV15 to TRBJ1-3; the D gene is possibly TRBD1 (5 bases). Looked up from germline, CDR1 is LNHNV and CDR2 is YYDKDF (reference sequence). Deletions cut 2 bases from V and 0 bases from J, with 5 bases between. The CDR3 is 14 residues long. This chain's CDR3 is CATSRRGSGNTIYF. Here the CDR3 DNA reads TGTGCCACCAGCAGAAGGGGCTCTGGAAACACCATATATTTT. The whole variable domain, filled in from reference TRBV15 and TRBJ1-3, reads DAMVIQNPRYQVTQFGKPVTLSCSQTLNHNVMYWYQQKSSQAPKLLFHYYDKDFNNEADTPDNFQSRRPNTSFCFLDIRSPGLGDTAMYLCATSRRGSGNTIYFGEGSWLTVV.

The V gene is TRBV20-1, the J gene TRBJ2-3; TRBD2 matches 13 bases. The J segment lost 6 bases and the V segment lost 5 bases, leaving 2 bases of the junction unmatched. Germline loops: CDR1 DFQATT, CDR2 SNEGSKA (reference sequence). This CDR3 is built from 13 residues. CDR3 nucleotides: TGCAGTGCTTTGACTAGCGGGAGGGATACGCAGTATTTT. Its protein product is CSALTSGRDTQYF.

The rearrangement links TRBV4-2 to TRBJ2-1, with 11 nucleotides matching TRBD2. The germline V gene encodes CDR1 LGHNA and CDR2 YNFKEQ. V shed 5 bases, J shed 8 bases, and the junction held 8 bases outside the gene matches. CDR3 length: 15 amino acids. The CDR3 bases are TGTGCCAGCAGCACTAGCGGGGGAGGGTTCGATGAGCAGTTCTTC. It yields the protein CASSTSGGGFDEQFF.

The V gene is TRBV2, the J gene TRBJ2-6; D may be TRBD2 (5 bases). CDR1 SNHLY and CDR2 FYNNEI come from the germline V gene. V was cut by 2 bases and J by 4 bases, with 15 bases left in between. The CDR3 consists of 17 residues. Written as DNA, the CDR3 is TGTGCCAGCAGTGAACTAGCCCCGGCCTTCGGGGCCAACGTCCTGACTTTC. As protein: CASSELAPAFGANVLTF.

This clonotype was seen a few times. The gene calls are TRBV7-2 and TRBJ2-5, with D unclear. Trimming shortened V by 5 bases and J by 4 bases, and 17 bases separated the two germline ends. Germline loops: CDR1 SGHTA, CDR2 FQGNSA. This CDR3 contains 15 residues. The CDR3 loop reads CASSPYGTLLETQYF. For the CDR3, the DNA is TGTGCCAGCAGCCCCTACGGCACCCTGCTAGAGACCCAGTACTTC.

The gene calls are TRBV11-2 and TRBJ2-6, with 10 bases that match TRBD1. Germline loops: CDR1 SGHAT, CDR2 FQNNGV. After removal of 7 bases from V and 0 bases from J, the junction contained 3 bases not matched to a gene. The length of the CDR3 is 16 residues. The CDR3 region is CASTTGGSSGANVLTF. CDR3 coding DNA: TGTGCCAGCACGACAGGGGGCAGCTCTGGGGCCAACGTCCTGACTTTC.

The chain uses TRBV2 and TRBJ2-1; 12 bases are shared with TRBD2. V shed 6 bases and J 2 bases; nucleotides not matched to a gene: 5. The CDR3 has 16 residues. CDR1 and CDR2 from the germline V gene are SNHLY and FYNNEI. The CDR3 DNA is TGTGCCAGCAGAGAGAGACTAGCGGGAGCCTACAATGAGCAGTTCTTC. Translating gives CASRERLAGAYNEQFF.

In this sample, this clonotype turned up many times. J is TRBJ2-5 and V is TRBV4-2, with 11 bases fitting TRBD2. In germline, CDR1 is LGHNA, CDR2 YNFKEQ. V lost 0 bases, J lost 1 base, and 4 bases stayed unmatched. The CDR3 has 17 residues. The CDR3 sequence is CASSQDLLAGVQETQYF. The CDR3 DNA reads as TGTGCCAGCAGCCAAGATCTACTAGCGGGAGTCCAAGAGACCCAGTACTTC.

The sample holds a few counts of this clonotype. The chain joins TRBV20-1 to TRBJ1-2; D unclear. CDR1 and CDR2 (germline): DFQATT, SNEGSKA (reference sequence). Trimming pared 0 bases from V and 2 bases from J, leaving 13 bases between. The CDR3 is made up of 15 amino acids. In DNA, the CDR3 is TGCAGTGCTAGAGATTCGGAGGGAGGGAACTATGGCTACACCTTC. This codes for CSARDSEGGNYGYTF.

The chain has TRBV20-1 and TRBJ2-7, with D unresolved. Trimming cost V 6 bases and J 3 bases, with 15 bases left between them. CDR1 and CDR2 from the germline V gene are DFQATT and SNEGSKA (reference sequence). The CDR3 is 13 amino acids. CDR3 protein: CSATEPAGYEQYF. The CDR3 DNA reads TGCAGTGCGACCGAGCCCGCCGGCTACGAGCAGTACTTC.

This clonotype was seen at least ten times. The chain carries TRBV6-5 and TRBJ1-5; 10 nucleotides align to TRBD1. From germline, CDR1 is MNHEY and CDR2 SVGAGI. Trimming at V came to 7 bases and at J to 6 bases, leaving 6 bases not matched to a gene. The CDR3 loop spans 14 amino acids. DNA for the CDR3: TGTGCCAGCAATTTTGACAGGGGGCTTCAGCCCCAGCATTTT. It specifies CASNFDRGLQPQHF.

V gene TRBV27 combines with J gene TRBJ1-5; tentatively, D is TRBD1 (5 bases). This CDR3 has 13 amino acids. Trimming pared 5 bases from V and 5 bases from J, leaving 10 bases between. The germline CDR1 and CDR2 sequences are MNHEY and SMNVEV (reference sequence). CDR3 nucleotides: TGTGCCAGCAGTCGGGGACCCGATCAGCCCCAGCATTTT. Its translation: CASSRGPDQPQHF.

This clonotype was found a few times. This chain joins TRBV15 and TRBJ2-1; D is perhaps TRBD1 (6 bases). Germline CDR1 and CDR2: LNHNV and YYDKDF (reference sequence). The CDR3 extends over 15 amino acids. The V and J ends lost 5 bases and 2 bases respectively, with 13 bases between them. The CDR3 spells CATSEPGHTYNEQFF. Written as DNA, the CDR3 is TGTGCCACCAGCGAACCGGGACATACCTACAATGAGCAGTTCTTC.

This clonotype was detected only a few times. The genes are TRBV24-1 and TRBJ2-3; 10 nucleotides agree with TRBD2. CDR1 and CDR2 from the germline V gene are KGHDR and SFDVKD. The CDR3 runs 16 residues. The V segment lost 4 bases and the J segment 2 bases; nucleotides outside the gene matches: 5. In nucleotides, the CDR3 is TGTGCCACCAGTGACGGACTAGCGGATTTCACAGATACGCAGTATTTT. As protein: CATSDGLADFTDTQYF.